This T cell receptor (beta chain) was sequenced for a study of beta chain features in type 1 diabetes. Background on the study: Age, gender and cell yields were alike across patients and healthy donors. Findings and limits, study-wide: Compared with healthy donors, patients appeared to share more similar naive, central memory and regulatory TCRB repertoires. Highly expressing activated T cells could be over-counted with a cDNA template. People with Type 1 diabetes carried modestly yet significantly shorter TCRB CDR3s in all four CD4+ subsets.

This clone was found a few times. Antigen specificity is unknown. Reverse transcription of all isolated RNA meant that expressed TCRB transcripts were sequenced. About 3.3 million reads, on average, came from each naive, central memory and regulatory T cell sample. The table came from immunoSEQ multiplex PCR; TCRdb's copy has only in-frame clones and leaves some out. This sample has hundreds of thousands of clones, with around 15% found just once. Germline values: CDR1 SGHTA, CDR2 FQGNSA. V lost 8 bases to trimming and J lost 1 base; unmatched junction nucleotides: 6. The CDR3 extends over 15 amino acids.

The material sequenced was naive CD4+ T cells from blood. This clonotype originated in a man between 18 and 29 years old with type 1 diabetes. This sequence joins TRBV7-2 and TRBJ2-5; 11 nucleotides line up with TRBD2. For the CDR3, the DNA is TGTGCCAGCCGCGGGACTAGCGGCCTCCAAGAGACCCAGTACTTC. Translation gives CASRGTSGLQETQYF.